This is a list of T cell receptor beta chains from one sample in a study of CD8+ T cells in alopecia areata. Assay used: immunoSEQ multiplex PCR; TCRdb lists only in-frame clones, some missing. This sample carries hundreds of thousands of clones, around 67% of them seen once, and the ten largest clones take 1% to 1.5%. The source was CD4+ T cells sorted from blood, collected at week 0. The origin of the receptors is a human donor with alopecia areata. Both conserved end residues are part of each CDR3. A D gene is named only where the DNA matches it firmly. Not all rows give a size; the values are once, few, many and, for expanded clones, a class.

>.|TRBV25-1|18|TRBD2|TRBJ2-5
CASSDRPGGGEEKETQYF
TGTGCCAGCAGTGATCGTCCCGGCGGGGGTGAGGAAAAAGAGACCCAGTACTTC
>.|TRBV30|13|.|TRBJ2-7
CAWSKPNAYEQYF
TGTGCCTGGAGTAAACCGAATGCCTACGAGCAGTACTTC
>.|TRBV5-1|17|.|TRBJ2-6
CASSLARTTSGANVLTF
TGCGCCAGCAGCTTGGCCCGGACAACTTCTGGGGCCAACGTCCTGACTTTC
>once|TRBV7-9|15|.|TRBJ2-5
CASSLDFTPGETQYF
TGTGCCAGCAGCTTAGACTTCACTCCGGGAGAGACCCAGTACTTC
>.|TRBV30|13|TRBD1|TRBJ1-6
CAWKGQYNSPLHF
TGTGCCTGGAAGGGACAGTATAATTCACCCCTCCACTTT
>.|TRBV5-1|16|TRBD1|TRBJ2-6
CASSSGQGSGANVLTF
TGCGCCAGCAGCTCTGGACAGGGGTCTGGGGCCAACGTCCTGACTTTC
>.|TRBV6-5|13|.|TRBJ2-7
CASRKTGTYEQYF
TGTGCCAGCAGAAAGACGGGTACCTACGAGCAGTACTTC
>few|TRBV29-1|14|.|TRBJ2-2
CSVAPRGAGGELFF
TGCAGCGTCGCGCCCAGGGGGGCGGGCGGGGAGCTGTTTTTT
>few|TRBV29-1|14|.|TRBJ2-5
CSVVRQAVQETQYF
TGCAGCGTTGTTCGCCAGGCGGTCCAAGAGACCCAGTACTTC
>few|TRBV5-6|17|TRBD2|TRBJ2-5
CASSLGGTRSIQETQYF
TGTGCCAGCAGCTTGGGGGGGACTAGGTCTATCCAAGAGACCCAGTACTTC
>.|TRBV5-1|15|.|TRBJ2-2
CASSLDLGDTGELFF
TGCGCCAGCAGCTTGGATTTAGGCGACACCGGGGAGCTGTTTTTT
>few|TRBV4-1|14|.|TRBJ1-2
CASSQNRQDYGYTF
TGCGCCAGCAGCCAGAACAGGCAGGACTATGGCTACACCTTC
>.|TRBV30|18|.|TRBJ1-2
CAWSVLVGRGTTNYGYTF
TGTGCCTGGAGTGTACTGGTTGGGAGGGGCACCACTAACTATGGCTACACCTTC
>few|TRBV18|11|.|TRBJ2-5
CASSPKETQYF
TGTGCCAGCTCACCTAAAGAGACCCAGTACTTC
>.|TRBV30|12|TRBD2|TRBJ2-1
CSRGGSYNEQFF
TGTAGCCGGGGGGGATCCTACAATGAGCAGTTCTTC